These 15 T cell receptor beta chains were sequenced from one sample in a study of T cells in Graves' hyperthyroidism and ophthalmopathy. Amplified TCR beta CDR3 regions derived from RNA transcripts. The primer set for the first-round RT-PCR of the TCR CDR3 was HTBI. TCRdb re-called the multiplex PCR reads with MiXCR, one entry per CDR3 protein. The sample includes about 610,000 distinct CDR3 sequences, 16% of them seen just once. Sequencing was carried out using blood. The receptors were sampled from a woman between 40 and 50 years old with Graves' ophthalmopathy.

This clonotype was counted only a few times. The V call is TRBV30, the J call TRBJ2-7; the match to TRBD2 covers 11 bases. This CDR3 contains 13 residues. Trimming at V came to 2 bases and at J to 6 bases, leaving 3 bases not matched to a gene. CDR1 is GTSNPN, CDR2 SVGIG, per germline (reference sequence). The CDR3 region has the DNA TGTGCCTGGAGTTTTCTAGCGGGAGGCGAGCAGTACTTC. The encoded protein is CAWSFLAGGEQYF. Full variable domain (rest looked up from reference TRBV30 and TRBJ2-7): SQTIHQWPATLVQPVGSPLSLECTVEGTSNPNLYWYRQAAGRGLQLLFYSVGIGQISSEVPQNLSASRPQDRQFILSSKKLLLSDSGFYLCAWSFLAGGEQYFGPGTRLTVT.

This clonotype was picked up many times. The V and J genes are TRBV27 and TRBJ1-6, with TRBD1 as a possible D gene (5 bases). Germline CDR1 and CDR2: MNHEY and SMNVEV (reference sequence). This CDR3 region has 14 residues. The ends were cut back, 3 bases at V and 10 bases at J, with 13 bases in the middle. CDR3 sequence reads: CASSFAQGGSPLHF. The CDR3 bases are TGTGCCAGCAGTTTTGCGCAGGGTGGATCACCCCTCCACTTT.

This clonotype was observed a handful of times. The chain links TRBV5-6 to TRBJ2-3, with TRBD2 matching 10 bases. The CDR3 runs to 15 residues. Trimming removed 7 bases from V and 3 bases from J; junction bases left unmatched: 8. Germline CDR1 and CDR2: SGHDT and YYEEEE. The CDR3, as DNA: TGTGCCAGCGGATATCTAGCGGGAGCTACAGATACGCAGTATTTT. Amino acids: CASGYLAGATDTQYF.

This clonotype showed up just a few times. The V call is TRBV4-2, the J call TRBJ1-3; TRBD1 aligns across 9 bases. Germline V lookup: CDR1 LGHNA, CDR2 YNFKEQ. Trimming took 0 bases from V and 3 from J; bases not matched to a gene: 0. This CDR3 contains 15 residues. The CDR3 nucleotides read TGTGCCAGCAGCCAAGAGGGACAGGGTGGAAACACCATATATTTT. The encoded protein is CASSQEGQGGNTIYF.

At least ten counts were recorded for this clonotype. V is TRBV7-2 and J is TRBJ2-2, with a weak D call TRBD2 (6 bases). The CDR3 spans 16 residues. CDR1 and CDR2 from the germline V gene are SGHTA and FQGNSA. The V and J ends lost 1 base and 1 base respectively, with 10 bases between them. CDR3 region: CASSLGGTQNTGELFF. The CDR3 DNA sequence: TGTGCCAGCAGCTTAGGGGGGACTCAGAACACCGGGGAGCTGTTTTTT. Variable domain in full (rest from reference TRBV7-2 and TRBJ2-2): GAGVSQSPSNKVTEKGKDVELRCDPISGHTALYWYRQSLGQGLEFLIYFQGNSAPDKSGLPSDRFSAERTGGSVSTLTIQRTQQEDSAVYLCASSLGGTQNTGELFFGEGSRLTVL.

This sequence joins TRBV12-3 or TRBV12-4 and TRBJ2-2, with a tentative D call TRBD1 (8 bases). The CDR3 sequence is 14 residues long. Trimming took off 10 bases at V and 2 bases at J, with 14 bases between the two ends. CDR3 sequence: CATGGTGNTGELFF. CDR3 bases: TGTGCCACCGGGGGGACAGGAAACACCGGGGAGCTGTTTTTT.

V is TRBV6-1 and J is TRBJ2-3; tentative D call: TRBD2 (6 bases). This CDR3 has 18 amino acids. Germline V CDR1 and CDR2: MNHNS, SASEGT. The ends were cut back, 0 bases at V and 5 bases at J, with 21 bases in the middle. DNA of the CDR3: TGTGCCAGCAGTGAAGCCCCCCAGGTTGGCGGGGTTAAAGATACGCAGTATTTT. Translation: CASSEAPQVGGVKDTQYF.

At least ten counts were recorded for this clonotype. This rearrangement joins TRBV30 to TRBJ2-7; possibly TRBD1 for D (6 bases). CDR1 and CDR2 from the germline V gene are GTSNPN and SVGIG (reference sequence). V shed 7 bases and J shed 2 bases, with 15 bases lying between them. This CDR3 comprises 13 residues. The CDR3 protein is CAFVQGNTYEQYF. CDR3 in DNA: TGTGCCTTCGTCCAGGGGAACACCTACGAGCAGTACTTC.

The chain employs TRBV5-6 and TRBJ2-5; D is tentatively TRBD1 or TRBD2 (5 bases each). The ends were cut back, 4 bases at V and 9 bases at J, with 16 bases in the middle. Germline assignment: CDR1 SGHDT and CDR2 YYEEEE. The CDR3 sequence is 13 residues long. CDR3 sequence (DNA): TGTGCCAGCAGCGGGGACGGGTGGGGGTCCCAGTACTTC. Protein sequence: CASSGDGWGSQYF. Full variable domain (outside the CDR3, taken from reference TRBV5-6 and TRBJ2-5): DAGVTQSPTHLIKTRGQQVTLRCSPKSGHDTVSWYQQALGQGPQFIFQYYEEEERQRGNFPDRFSGHQFPNYSSELNVNALLLGDSALYLCASSGDGWGSQYFGPGTRLLVL.

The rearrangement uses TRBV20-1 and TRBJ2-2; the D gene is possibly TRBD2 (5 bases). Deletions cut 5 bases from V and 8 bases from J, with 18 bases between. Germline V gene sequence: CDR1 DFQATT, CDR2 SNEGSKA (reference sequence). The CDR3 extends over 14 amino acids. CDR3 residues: CSASPPAAFGELFF. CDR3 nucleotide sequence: TGCAGTGCTTCCCCCCCAGCGGCCTTTGGGGAGCTGTTTTTT.

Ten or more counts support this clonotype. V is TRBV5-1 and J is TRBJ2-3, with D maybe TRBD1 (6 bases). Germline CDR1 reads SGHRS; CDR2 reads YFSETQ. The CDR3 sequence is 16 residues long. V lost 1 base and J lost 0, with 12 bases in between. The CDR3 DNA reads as TGCGCCAGCAGCTTGAATGATAGGGGGAGCACAGATACGCAGTATTTT. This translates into CASSLNDRGSTDTQYF.

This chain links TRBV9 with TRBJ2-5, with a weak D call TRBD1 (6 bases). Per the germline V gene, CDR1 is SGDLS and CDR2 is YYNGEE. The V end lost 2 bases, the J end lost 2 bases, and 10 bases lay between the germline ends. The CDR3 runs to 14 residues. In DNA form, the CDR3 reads TGTGCCAGCAGCGTCGGGACATTACAAGAGACCCAGTACTTC. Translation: CASSVGTLQETQYF.

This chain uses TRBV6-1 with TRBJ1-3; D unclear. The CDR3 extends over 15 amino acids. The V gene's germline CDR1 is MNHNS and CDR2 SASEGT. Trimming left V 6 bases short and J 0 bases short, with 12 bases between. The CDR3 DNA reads TGTGCCAGCAGCCTAGACCCGAGCTCTGGAAACACCATATATTTT. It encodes CASSLDPSSGNTIYF.

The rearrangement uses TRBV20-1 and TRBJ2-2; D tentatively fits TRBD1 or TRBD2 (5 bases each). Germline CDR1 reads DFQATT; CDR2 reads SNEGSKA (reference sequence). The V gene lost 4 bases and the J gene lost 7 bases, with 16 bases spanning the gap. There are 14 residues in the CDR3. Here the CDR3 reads CSAKGRIEGGELFF. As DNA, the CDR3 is TGCAGTGCTAAGGGACGAATAGAGGGCGGGGAGCTGTTTTTT.

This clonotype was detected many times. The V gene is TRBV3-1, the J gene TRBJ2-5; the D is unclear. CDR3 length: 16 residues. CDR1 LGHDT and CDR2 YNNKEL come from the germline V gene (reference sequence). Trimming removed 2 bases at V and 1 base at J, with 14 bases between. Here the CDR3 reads CASSQSASPVQETQYF. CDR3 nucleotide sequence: TGTGCCAGCAGCCAATCGGCCAGCCCGGTCCAAGAGACCCAGTACTTC.